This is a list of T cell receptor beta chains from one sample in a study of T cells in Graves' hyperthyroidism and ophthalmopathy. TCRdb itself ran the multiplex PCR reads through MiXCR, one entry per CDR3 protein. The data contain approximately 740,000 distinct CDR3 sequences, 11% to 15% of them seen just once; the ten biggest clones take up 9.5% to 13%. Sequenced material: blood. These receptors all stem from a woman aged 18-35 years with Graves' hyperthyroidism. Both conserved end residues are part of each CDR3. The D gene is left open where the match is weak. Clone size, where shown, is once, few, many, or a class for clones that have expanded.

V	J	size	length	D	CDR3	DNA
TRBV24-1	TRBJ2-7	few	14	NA	CATGEGDSSYEQYF	TGTGCCACCGGGGAGGGGGACAGCTCCTACGAGCAGTACTTC
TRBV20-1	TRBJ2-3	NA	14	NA	CSARRTNRGDTQYF	TGCAGTGCTCGACGGACTAATCGGGGAGATACGCAGTATTTT
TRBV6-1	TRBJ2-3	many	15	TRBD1	CASSKQGVGTDTQYF	TGTGCCAGCAGCAAACAGGGGGTGGGCACAGATACGCAGTATTTT
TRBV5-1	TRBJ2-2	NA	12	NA	CATKSRTGELFF	TGCGCCACTAAGAGCCGGACCGGGGAGCTGTTTTTT
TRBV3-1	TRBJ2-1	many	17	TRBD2	CASSALAGVEGGDEQFF	TGTGCCAGCAGCGCACTAGCGGGAGTGGAAGGAGGGGATGAGCAGTTCTTC
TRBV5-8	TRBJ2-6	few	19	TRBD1	CASSPWGQGGVVGANVLTF	TGTGCCAGCAGCCCCTGGGGACAGGGGGGAGTGGTTGGGGCCAACGTCCTGACTTTC
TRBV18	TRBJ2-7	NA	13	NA	CASSRNREPEQYF	TGTGCCAGCTCTCGGAACAGGGAACCCGAGCAGTACTTC
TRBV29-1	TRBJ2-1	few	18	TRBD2	CSGTGLAGVAEGYNEQFF	TGCAGCGGTACCGGACTAGCGGGAGTGGCGGAAGGTTACAATGAGCAGTTCTTC
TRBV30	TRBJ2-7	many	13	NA	CAWSVDTSYEQYF	TGTGCCTGGAGTGTGGACACCTCCTACGAGCAGTACTTC
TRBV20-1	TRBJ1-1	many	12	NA	CSASRSGTEAFF	TGCAGTGCTAGTAGGAGTGGCACTGAAGCTTTCTTT
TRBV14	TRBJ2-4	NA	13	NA	CASSQGVLNIQYF	TGTGCCAGCAGCCAAGGGGTTCTGAACATTCAGTACTTC
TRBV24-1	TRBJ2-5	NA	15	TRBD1	CATSDPGQGGETQYF	TGTGCCACCAGTGACCCCGGACAGGGCGGAGAGACCCAGTACTTC
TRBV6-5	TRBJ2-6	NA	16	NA	CASSYSRPPGANVLTF	TGTGCCAGCAGTTACTCGAGGCCCCCCGGGGCCAACGTCCTGACTTTC
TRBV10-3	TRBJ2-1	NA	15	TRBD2	CAISEPPGTSRRQFF	TGTGCCATCAGTGAGCCCCCCGGGACTAGTCGACGGCAGTTCTTC
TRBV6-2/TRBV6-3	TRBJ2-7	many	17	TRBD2	CASVGRGRDLAPYEQYF	TGTGCCAGCGTTGGCCGCGGGAGGGATCTCGCTCCCTACGAGCAGTACTTC
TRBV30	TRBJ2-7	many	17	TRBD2	CAWSDRRTSGSGYEQYF	TGTGCCTGGTCGGACAGGAGGACTAGCGGGAGCGGCTACGAGCAGTACTTC
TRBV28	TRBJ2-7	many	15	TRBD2	CASSRRLAGVYEQYF	TGTGCCAGCAGTCGCAGACTAGCGGGAGTCTACGAGCAGTACTTC
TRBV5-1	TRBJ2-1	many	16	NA	CASSLVPGLLPNEQFF	TGCGCCAGCAGCTTGGTTCCCGGTTTATTGCCCAATGAGCAGTTCTTC
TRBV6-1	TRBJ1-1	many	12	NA	CASSESGLTAFF	TGTGCCAGCAGTGAATCAGGGTTAACAGCTTTCTTT
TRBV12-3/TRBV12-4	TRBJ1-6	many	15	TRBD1	CASSFGETGPSPLHF	TGTGCCAGCAGCTTTGGGGAGACAGGGCCTTCACCCCTCCACTTT
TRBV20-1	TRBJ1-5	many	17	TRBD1	CSARAGTGSNSNQPQHF	TGCAGTGCTAGAGCCGGGACAGGGAGTAATAGCAATCAGCCCCAGCATTTT
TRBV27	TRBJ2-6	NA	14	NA	CASSFESGANVLTF	TGTGCCAGCAGTTTCGAATCTGGGGCCAACGTCCTGACTTTC
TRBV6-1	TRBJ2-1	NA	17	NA	CASSHSTTISSYNEQFF	TGTGCCAGCAGCCACAGTACTACAATAAGCTCCTACAATGAGCAGTTCTTC
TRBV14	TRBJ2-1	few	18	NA	CASRIILGLAGSYNEQFF	TGTGCCAGCAGGATAATTCTGGGGCTCGCCGGTTCCTACAATGAGCAGTTCTTC
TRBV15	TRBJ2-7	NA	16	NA	CATSRDQGRAPYEQYF	TGTGCCACCAGCAGAGATCAAGGCAGAGCACCCTACGAGCAGTACTTC
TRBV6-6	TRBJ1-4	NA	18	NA	CASSYSVVQTSTNEKLFF	TGTGCCAGCAGTTACTCCGTCGTTCAGACGTCAACTAATGAAAAACTGTTTTTT
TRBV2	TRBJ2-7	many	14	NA	CANSGYLSSYEQYF	TGTGCCAACAGTGGATACTTGAGCTCCTACGAGCAGTACTTC
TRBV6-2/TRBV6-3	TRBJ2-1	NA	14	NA	CASSTSTGINEQFF	TGTGCCAGCAGCACAAGCACAGGGATCAATGAGCAGTTCTTC
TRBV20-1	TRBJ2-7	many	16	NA	CSAIARAGDVNYEQYF	TGCAGTGCTATTGCCAGGGCCGGCGACGTAAACTACGAGCAGTACTTC
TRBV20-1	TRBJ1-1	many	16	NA	CSARAPPPHRYTEAFF	TGCAGTGCTAGAGCACCCCCACCCCACAGATACACTGAAGCTTTCTTT
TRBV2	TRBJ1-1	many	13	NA	CASSEWRSTEAFF	TGTGCCAGCAGTGAATGGCGGTCAACTGAAGCTTTCTTT
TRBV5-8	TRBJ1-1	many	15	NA	CASSPRPTVNTEAFF	TGTGCCAGCAGCCCTCGACCGACAGTAAACACTGAAGCTTTCTTT
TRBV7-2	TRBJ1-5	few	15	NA	CASSTGTFSNQPQHF	TGTGCCAGCAGCACAGGGACTTTTAGCAATCAGCCCCAGCATTTT
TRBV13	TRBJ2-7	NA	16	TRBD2	CASSLKPGLSSYEQYF	TGTGCCAGCAGCTTAAAACCGGGACTAAGCTCCTACGAGCAGTACTTC
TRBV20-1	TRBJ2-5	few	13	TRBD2	CSARTSGAETQYF	TGCAGTGCTCGGACTAGCGGAGCGGAGACCCAGTACTTC
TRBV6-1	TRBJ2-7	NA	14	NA	CASSYMQGWDEQYF	TGTGCCAGCAGTTATATGCAGGGGTGGGACGAGCAGTACTTC
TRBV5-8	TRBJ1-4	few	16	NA	CASSFRPSTEDEKLFF	TGTGCCAGCAGCTTCCGCCCAAGTACAGAAGACGAAAAACTGTTTTTT
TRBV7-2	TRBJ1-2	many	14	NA	CASSFGGVSVDYTF	TGTGCCAGCAGCTTCGGAGGGGTCTCTGTTGACTACACCTTC
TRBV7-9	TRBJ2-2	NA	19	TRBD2	CASSLTPSGRASGTGELFF	TGTGCCAGCAGCTTAACTCCTAGCGGGAGGGCCTCCGGCACCGGGGAGCTGTTTTTT
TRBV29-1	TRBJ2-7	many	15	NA	CSVELEGHLPYEQYF	TGCAGCGTTGAACTGGAGGGGCATCTCCCCTACGAGCAGTACTTC
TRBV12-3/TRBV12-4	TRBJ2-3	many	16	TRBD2	CASSPTTSANTDTQYF	TGTGCCAGCAGTCCAACGACTAGCGCGAACACAGATACGCAGTATTTT
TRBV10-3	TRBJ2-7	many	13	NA	CAIRVSGSYEQYF	TGTGCCATAAGAGTTAGCGGTTCCTACGAGCAGTACTTC
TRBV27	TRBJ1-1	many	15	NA	CASSLAPASYTEAFF	TGTGCCAGCAGTTTAGCGCCTGCTTCATACACTGAAGCTTTCTTT
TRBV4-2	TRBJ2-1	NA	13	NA	CASSQDGIYEQFF	TGTGCCAGCAGCCAAGACGGGATTTATGAGCAGTTCTTC
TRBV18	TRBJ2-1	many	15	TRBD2	CASSPELAGYNEQFF	TGTGCCAGCTCACCAGAACTAGCGGGGTACAATGAGCAGTTCTTC
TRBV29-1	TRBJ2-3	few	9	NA	CSVGDTQYF	TGCAGCGTAGGAGATACGCAGTATTTT
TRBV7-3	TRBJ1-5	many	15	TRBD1	CASSRTGNDNQPQHF	TGTGCCAGCAGCCGGACAGGGAACGACAATCAGCCCCAGCATTTT
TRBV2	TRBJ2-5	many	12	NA	CASSGTRETQYF	TGTGCCAGCAGTGGGACACGAGAGACCCAGTACTTC
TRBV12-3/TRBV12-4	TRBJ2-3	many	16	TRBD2	CASSFRSASGKDTQYF	TGTGCCAGCAGTTTTAGGTCAGCTAGCGGCAAAGATACGCAGTATTTT
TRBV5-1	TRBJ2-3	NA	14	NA	CASSLDHSTDTQYF	TGCGCCAGCAGCTTGGACCATAGCACAGATACGCAGTATTTT
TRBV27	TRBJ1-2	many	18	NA	CASSSRYWTAGGGYGYTF	TGTGCCAGCAGTAGCCGTTATTGGACAGCTGGGGGCGGCTATGGCTACACCTTC
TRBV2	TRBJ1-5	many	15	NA	CASTPRGGVNQPQHF	TGTGCCAGCACCCCCCGAGGAGGCGTCAATCAGCCCCAGCATTTT
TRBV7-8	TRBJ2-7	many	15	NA	CASSPLPSSSYEQYF	TGTGCCAGCAGCCCACTTCCATCTAGCTCTTACGAGCAGTACTTC
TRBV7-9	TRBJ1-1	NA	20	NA	CASSRLPGRYFNYMNTEAFF	TGTGCCAGCAGCCGTCTCCCCGGCAGATATTTTAACTACATGAACACTGAAGCTTTCTTT
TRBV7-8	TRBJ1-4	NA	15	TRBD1	CASSPRQGVWEKLFF	TGTGCCAGCAGCCCTCGACAGGGCGTATGGGAAAAACTGTTTTTT
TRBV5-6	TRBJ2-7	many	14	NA	CASSFGGPPYEQYF	TGTGCCAGCAGCTTCGGGGGGCCCCCTTACGAGCAGTACTTC
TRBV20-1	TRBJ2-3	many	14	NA	CSAKRRWATDTQYF	TGCAGTGCGAAACGGCGGTGGGCAACAGATACGCAGTATTTT